This T cell receptor beta chain is drawn from a study of Graves' ophthalmopathy and Graves' hyperthyroidism. The V gene end was trimmed by 7 bases and the J gene end by 3 bases; junction bases not matched to a gene: 11. The CDR3 is made up of 17 amino acids. CDR1 and CDR2 (germline): MNHNS, SASEGT. Where ophthalmopathy was present, donors had moderate-to-severe activity, CAS ≥3, NOSPECS ≥4 and duration under 3 months. If patients had other autoimmune diseases, uncontrolled infections, pregnancy or lactation, they were excluded. The PBMCs originated from over 9 ml of fresh peripheral blood. CDR3 regions of TCR beta were amplified from RNA transcripts. Second-round multiplex PCR came after a first-round RT-PCR that employed HTBI primers. TCRdb analysed the multiplex PCR reads with MiXCR anew, one entry per CDR3 protein. The sample lists roughly 500,000 distinct CDR3 sequences, approximately 15% occurring once.

The chain has TRBV6-1 and TRBJ2-2, with 10 bases aligning to TRBD1. The specimen sequenced was blood. This clonotype originated in a woman in her 30s with Graves' ophthalmopathy. The DNA of the CDR3 is TGTGCCAGCACCAGAAATGGGGGGACAGGGGACACCGGGGAGCTGTTTTTT. Translation: CASTRNGGTGDTGELFF.